The 7 T cell receptor beta chains below were found in one sample sequenced in a study of cytomegalovirus exposure and HLA in healthy donors. The PCR was carried out with 60 Vbeta primers and 13 Jbeta primers. Generated by immunoSEQ multiplex PCR, the TCRdb table keeps only in-frame clones and is missing some. The sample carries about 76,000 clones, 81% recorded once. Material for sequencing was PBMCs. All receptors derive from a woman in her thirties in good health and CMV-seronegative.

The rearrangement links TRBV9 to TRBJ2-7, with 12 bases lining up with TRBD2. V dropped 4 bases and J dropped 3; count of bases not matched to a gene: 5. The CDR3 loop spans 15 amino acids. Germline V gives CDR1 SGDLS, CDR2 YYNGEE. The CDR3 reads CASSPAGLAGYEQYF. CDR3 bases: TGTGCCAGCAGCCCCGCGGGACTAGCGGGCTACGAGCAGTACTTC.

The J gene is TRBJ1-1, the V gene TRBV4-3, with D possibly being TRBD1 (6 bases). CDR1 is LGHNA, CDR2 YSLEER, per germline. This CDR3 is 19 amino acids long. Trimming took 1 base from V and 1 from J, leaving 22 bases between them. CDR3 DNA sequence: TGCGCCAGCAGCCAAGCAGGGGCGGGTAGGGGTAGGGGGAACACTGAAGCTTTCTTT. Translating gives CASSQAGAGRGRGNTEAFF.

V and J are TRBV9 and TRBJ1-2, with D possibly matching TRBD1 (6 bases). The CDR3 has 13 amino acids. The V and J ends lost 3 bases and 0 bases respectively, with 6 bases between them. Per germline, CDR1 SGDLS and CDR2 YYNGEE. CDR3 sequence: CASSGQANYGYTF. CDR3 nucleotide sequence: TGTGCCAGCAGCGGACAGGCTAACTATGGCTACACCTTC.

The chain has TRBV7-9 and TRBJ2-3; possibly TRBD2 for D (5 bases). Germline V gene data show CDR1 as SEHNR and CDR2 as FQNEAQ (reference sequence). Trimming pared 5 bases from V and 3 bases from J, leaving 9 bases between. This CDR3 has 13 amino acids. DNA for the CDR3: TGTGCCAGCAGCAGCTCGGGAACAGATACGCAGTATTTT. Translation gives CASSSSGTDTQYF.

The chain couples TRBV18 to TRBJ1-2, with D perhaps TRBD1 (5 bases). CDR3 size: 15 residues. The germline V gene has CDR1 KGHSH and CDR2 LQKENI. The V and J ends lost 1 base and 4 bases respectively, with 13 bases between them. The CDR3 here is CASSPRGDFGYGYTF. In DNA, the CDR3 is TGTGCCAGCTCACCACGCGGGGACTTCGGCTATGGCTACACCTTC.

The V and J genes are TRBV27 and TRBJ1-5; TRBD1 agrees at 9 bases. CDR1 is MNHEY, CDR2 SMNVEV, per germline (reference sequence). Trimming at V came to 4 bases and at J to 9 bases, leaving 13 bases not matched to a gene. This CDR3 spans 16 amino acids. CDR3 amino acids: CASSSPDRGGHRPQHF. CDR3 coding DNA: TGTGCCAGCAGTTCCCCGGACAGGGGAGGCCATCGGCCCCAGCATTTT.

The V call is TRBV28, the J call TRBJ2-7, with D maybe TRBD1 (6 bases). Germline lookup yields CDR1 MDHEN and CDR2 SYDVKM. CDR3 size: 12 residues. V lost 8 bases to trimming and J lost 6 bases, with 14 bases between them. The CDR3 DNA is TGTGCCAGCGTCCGGGACACGCGCGAGCAGTACTTC. It yields the protein CASVRDTREQYF.